Shown below are 8 T cell receptor beta chains from a single sample sequenced in a study of T cells expressing NK-cell markers. TCRdb reanalyzed the 5' RACE reads and collapses them to one entry per CDR3 protein, without DNA. The specimen's table records 150,000 to 200,000 distinct CDR3 sequences. Input material: blood T cells: a sorted CD56 or NKG2C T cell subset, CD4+ or CD8+ T cells, or bulk PBMC T cells (not recorded which). Receptor source: a woman aged 18-70 years in good health.

The V and J genes are TRBV7-6 and TRBJ2-7; no DNA is available, so the TRBD1 call from TCRdb remains unchecked. This CDR3 is built from 15 residues. Germline V gene lookup returns CDR1 SGHVS and CDR2 FNYEAQ. The chain's CDR3 is CASSTKRDRGYEQYF.

V usage is TRBV6-5 and J usage is TRBJ2-1. The CDR3 has 15 amino acids. Germline V gene data show CDR1 as MNHEY and CDR2 as SVGAGI. The chain's CDR3 is CASSLEGARYNEQFF.

The chain couples TRBV9 to TRBJ2-7. CDR3 length: 16 residues. Germline lookup yields CDR1 SGDLS and CDR2 YYNGEE. The CDR3: CASSVGHSQSSYEQYF.

V and J are TRBV7-2 and TRBJ2-4; the TRBD2 assignment by TCRdb is unverifiable without DNA. The germline gives CDR1 SGHTA, CDR2 FQGNSA. This CDR3 has 15 amino acids. The CDR3 protein is CASSSVAGARNIQYF. The full variable domain, with the rest looked up from reference TRBV7-2 and TRBJ2-4, is GAGVSQSPSNKVTEKGKDVELRCDPISGHTALYWYRQSLGQGLEFLIYFQGNSAPDKSGLPSDRFSAERTGGSVSTLTIQRTQQEDSAVYLCASSSVAGARNIQYFGAGTRLSVL.

V usage is TRBV9 and J usage is TRBJ1-1; TCRdb selects TRBD1, and the lack of DNA leaves this call unchecked. Looked up from germline, CDR1 is SGDLS and CDR2 is YYNGEE. The CDR3 spans 16 residues. CDR3: CASSVDWGVGNTEAFF. The variable domain in full, completed from reference TRBV9 and TRBJ1-1, reads DSGVTQTPKHLITATGQRVTLRCSPRSGDLSVYWYQQSLDQGLQFLIQYYNGEERAKGNILERFSAQQFPDLHSELNLSSLELGDSALYFCASSVDWGVGNTEAFFGQGTRLTVV.

The V gene is TRBV20-1, the J gene TRBJ2-1; the TCRdb call, TRBD2, lacks DNA for checking. Germline CDR1 is DFQATT and CDR2 is SNEGSKA (reference sequence). The CDR3 is 15 amino acids. The CDR3: CSARGRGGAQNEQFF.

The rearrangement links TRBV29-1 to TRBJ1-5. The CDR3 consists of 15 residues. CDR1 SQVTM and CDR2 ANQGSEA come from the germline V gene. CDR3 loop: CSVQGPSQGNQPQHF.

The V and J genes are TRBV4-2 and TRBJ2-5; no DNA is available, so the TRBD2 call from TCRdb remains unchecked. The germline V gene has CDR1 LGHNA and CDR2 YNFKEQ. The CDR3 covers 19 residues. The CDR3 loop is CASSQDPVAGGRYQETQYF.